This is a list of T cell receptor beta chains from one sample in a study of blood T cell repertoires in COVID-19. Measured with immunoSEQ multiplex PCR; TCRdb has only the in-frame clones, and not every one. The repertoire has about 130,000 clones, approximately 81% of them found once; the top ten carry approximately 3.9%. Input material: peripheral blood. These TCRs come from a woman between 50 and 59 years old with acute or convalescent COVID-19. Both conserved end residues are trimmed from each CDR3. The order of the fields is V gene, CDR3 protein.

>TRBV11-2
ASSTRGLAQYNEQF
>TRBV18
ASSPLSGINFYEQY
>TRBV20-1
SALGGGYT
>TRBV2
ASSQGGTRGSDTQY
>TRBV7-8
ASSPRPDRGQRVSYGYT
>TRBV3-1/TRBV3-2
ASRATAGYEQY
>TRBV30
ASSGQVAEQY
>TRBV5-4
ASSPTSGGAETQY
>TRBV7-8
ASSSGLAGGHEQF
>TRBV7-9
ASSSTLGPAGTEAF
>TRBV28
ASRFREAPLH
>TRBV5-1
ASSPQGVNQPQH
>TRBV10-3
AITADSYSGNTIY
>TRBV27
VPLREINNSPLH
>TRBV7-9
ASSLVGNEQF
>TRBV5-4
ASSLGQRSDYEQY
>TRBV5-1
ASTQSRGGYTEAF
>TRBV25-1
ASHDRGETQY
>TRBV27
ASSSTGTVKHGELF
>TRBV2
ATPPGNYGYT
>TRBV30
AWTTGLSNQPQH
>TRBV2
ASRASTDTQY
>TRBV5-8
ASSLGTVSSYEQY
>TRBV18
ASSPFAGDEKLF
>TRBV19
ASSFKGTGNTIY
>TRBV21-1
ASSDTGTGTEDYGYT
>TRBV18
ASSPITGQGETQY
>TRBV11-1
ASSASGITYEQY
>TRBV19
ASSIGLGVAGVDTGELF
>TRBV4-2
ASSQGRQGYEQY
>TRBV6-1
ASRNRGRAEKLF
>TRBV3-1/TRBV3-2
ASSQEGTGGAETQY
>TRBV10-1
ASSESRVNEQF
>TRBV3-1/TRBV3-2
ASSQDQGYTEAF
>TRBV5-1
ASSLEQGRQPQH
>TRBV2
ASSAGTRGDTQY
>TRBV30
AVDRRNYGYT
>TRBV7-8
ASSQQLALYEQY